The rows below give T cell receptor beta chains drawn from one sample of a study of T cell repertoires in cytomegalovirus infection. Their recognized antigens are unknown. One entry per CDR3 protein results from TCRdb running MiXCR on the reads. The table shows around 71,000 distinct CDR3 sequences, with 35% to 45% occurring only once. The sequenced sample was CD8+ T cells from cultured PBMCs, obtained from culture after CMV antigen stimulation. The receptor source for this set is a human donor in good health (CMV status not recorded). Some clones in this sample may be carry-over from other donors' samples. CDR3s include the opening cysteine and the closing phenylalanine or tryptophan. Fields, in order: J gene, CDR3 length, V gene, D gene, clone size, CDR3 protein, CDR3 DNA. A D gene is named only where the DNA matches it firmly. A clone size is listed for some rows: how often the clone was seen (once, few, many), or a class if it is expanded.

TRBJ2-6 12 TRBV19 . . CASDAGANVLTF TGTGCCAGTGATGCTGGGGCCAACGTCCTGACTTTC
TRBJ2-3 12 TRBV27 . . CASSYGTDTQYF TGTGCCAGCAGTTACGGGACAGATACGCAGTATTTT
TRBJ2-1 15 TRBV27 . few CASSLLLGAPNEQFF TGTGCCAGCAGTTTACTTCTGGGGGCGCCTAATGAGCAGTTCTTC
TRBJ2-5 17 TRBV28 . few CASSLFGQGLLEETQYF TGTGCCAGCAGTTTATTCGGGCAGGGCTTGCTAGAAGAGACCCAGTACTTC
TRBJ1-1 15 TRBV11-3 . . CASSPGGSADTEAFF TGTGCCAGCAGCCCAGGAGGGTCGGCCGACACTGAAGCTTTCTTT
TRBJ1-2 16 TRBV28 . few CASSLPNREGSYGYTF TGTGCCAGCAGTTTACCCAACAGGGAGGGCTCCTATGGCTACACCTTC
TRBJ1-5 15 TRBV28 . once CASSLWTVSNQPQHF TGTGCCAGCAGTTTGTGGACAGTTAGCAATCAGCCCCAGCATTTT
TRBJ2-7 15 TRBV5-1 TRBD1 . CASSLVGTGTYEQYF TGCGCCAGCAGCTTGGTCGGGACAGGGACCTACGAGCAGTACTTC
TRBJ1-2 14 TRBV29-1 . . CSVAREIGAGGYTF TGCAGCGTTGCCCGCGAGATAGGGGCGGGGGGCTACACCTTC
TRBJ1-4 14 TRBV6-1 . few CASSEGGHGEKLFF TGTGCCAGCAGTGAAGGAGGACATGGCGAAAAACTGTTTTTT
TRBJ2-3 15 TRBV5-6 . few CASSFGERSTDTQYF TGTGCCAGCAGCTTCGGTGAACGCAGCACAGATACGCAGTATTTT
TRBJ1-1 14 TRBV6-2/TRBV6-3 . few CASSYGGVGAEAFF TGTGCCAGCAGTTATGGTGGGGTTGGGGCTGAAGCTTTCTTT
TRBJ2-7 14 TRBV6-1 . . CASSWGIKASEQYF TGTGCCAGCAGTTGGGGGATCAAAGCTTCCGAGCAGTACTTC
TRBJ2-1 13 TRBV6-2/TRBV6-3 . once CASNGGRYNEQFF TGTGCCAGCAACGGGGGCCGATACAATGAGCAGTTCTTC
TRBJ1-5 16 TRBV7-8 . . CASSSEMAGRAQPQHF TGTGCCAGCAGCTCAGAGATGGCAGGCCGAGCTCAGCCCCAGCATTTT
TRBJ2-3 18 TRBV7-2 TRBD1 many CASSSWYPGQGFTDTQYF TGTGCCAGCAGCTCCTGGTACCCGGGACAGGGTTTCACAGATACGCAGTATTTT
TRBJ2-7 15 TRBV10-1 TRBD1 . CASSPRTGASYEQYF TGCGCCAGCAGTCCCCGGACAGGGGCCTCCTACGAGCAGTACTTC
TRBJ2-2 15 TRBV7-8 . . CASSPSAGGTGELFF TGTGCCAGCAGCCCCTCGGCCGGCGGAACCGGGGAGCTGTTTTTT
TRBJ2-7 15 TRBV15 TRBD2 . CATSRGLAGTYEQYF TGTGCCACCAGCAGAGGACTAGCGGGGACCTACGAGCAGTACTTC
TRBJ2-1 13 TRBV2 . . CASSNLAYNEQFF TGTGCCAGCAGTAACCTAGCCTACAATGAGCAGTTCTTC
TRBJ2-1 16 TRBV13 TRBD2 once CASSLGLAGDYNEQFF TGTGCCAGCAGCTTAGGACTAGCGGGGGACTACAATGAGCAGTTCTTC
TRBJ2-2 18 TRBV7-3 . few CASSPGREGDSDTGELFF TGTGCCAGCAGCCCTGGCCGGGAAGGAGATTCGGACACCGGGGAGCTGTTTTTT
TRBJ1-5 16 TRBV25-1 . . CASSPREQGTNQPQHF TGTGCCAGCAGTCCTCGGGAGCAGGGCACAAATCAGCCCCAGCATTTT
TRBJ2-1 16 TRBV2 TRBD2 . CASSLPGGFLTNEQFF TGTGCCAGCAGCCTCCCGGGGGGATTCCTAACCAATGAGCAGTTCTTC
TRBJ2-5 15 TRBV6-6 TRBD1 few CASSYWDRGSETQYF TGTGCCAGCAGTTACTGGGACAGGGGCTCCGAGACCCAGTACTTC
TRBJ2-3 12 TRBV3-1 . . CASSPPAGTQYF TGTGCCAGCAGCCCGCCGGCTGGTACGCAGTATTTT
TRBJ2-2 14 TRBV7-6 . many CASSLGGDGRELFF TGTGCCAGCAGCCTAGGGGGGGACGGCAGGGAGCTGTTTTTT
TRBJ1-2 15 TRBV7-9 . few CASSFSGGQFYGYTF TGTGCCAGCAGCTTCTCGGGAGGCCAATTCTATGGCTACACCTTC
TRBJ2-3 15 TRBV12-3/TRBV12-4 . . CASSGTGSSTDTQYF TGTGCCAGCAGTGGGACTGGTTCTAGCACAGATACGCAGTATTTT
TRBJ2-1 13 TRBV19 . . CATWGPPYNEQFF TGTGCCACCTGGGGGCCCCCCTACAATGAGCAGTTCTTC
TRBJ2-5 15 TRBV7-8 . . CASSLLGAIQETQYF TGTGCCAGCAGCTTATTAGGGGCCATCCAAGAGACCCAGTACTTC
TRBJ2-1 14 TRBV7-2 . many CASSSTPMGNEQFF TGTGCCAGCAGCTCAACCCCGATGGGCAATGAGCAGTTCTTC
TRBJ1-2 15 TRBV28 TRBD1 . CASLTNRGLNYGYTF TGTGCCAGCCTGACGAACAGGGGCCTCAACTATGGCTACACCTTC
TRBJ1-1 14 TRBV27 . few CASSFASARTEAFF TGTGCCAGCAGTTTCGCCAGTGCGAGGACTGAAGCTTTCTTT
TRBJ1-1 15 TRBV6-2/TRBV6-3 . few CASSYLPGTATEAFF TGTGCCAGCAGTTACTTACCGGGGACTGCGACTGAAGCTTTCTTT
TRBJ2-3 17 TRBV6-6 TRBD2 . CAGTNRPGEGGADTQYF TGTGCCGGAACCAACCGTCCGGGGGAGGGCGGGGCAGATACGCAGTATTTT
TRBJ1-1 12 TRBV6-5 . . CASSYGGTEAFF TGTGCCAGCAGTTACGGGGGCACTGAAGCTTTCTTT
TRBJ2-1 16 TRBV7-9 TRBD1 . CASSYTDRAIYNEQFF TGTGCCAGCAGCTACACGGACAGGGCGATTTACAATGAGCAGTTCTTC
TRBJ2-3 14 TRBV7-9 . few CASSPVPGPDTQYF TGTGCCAGCAGCCCGGTCCCCGGGCCAGATACGCAGTATTTT
TRBJ2-1 15 TRBV7-6 . . CASSWDSSSYNEQFF TGTGCCAGCAGTTGGGACTCCAGCTCCTACAATGAGCAGTTCTTC
TRBJ2-7 14 TRBV20-1 TRBD2 few CSAVAGGKFYEQYF TGCAGTGCGGTAGCGGGGGGTAAATTCTACGAGCAGTACTTC